Each of the 22 T cell receptor beta chains below was sequenced from the same sample in a study of cytomegalovirus exposure and HLA in healthy donors (dated by TCRdb to about 2017). Library prep was done by the immunoSEQ multiplex PCR assay. The multiplex PCR relied on a mix of 60 forward primers for TCR Vbeta segments and 13 reverse primers for TCR Jbeta segments. As stored in TCRdb, this immuneACCESS dataset retains in-frame rearrangements with V and J assigned. A fraction of the clones does not appear; measured against another copy, unresolved V genes explain less than half of the discrepancy, and the remainder lacks a known reason. The sample profile shows roughly 100,000 clones; approximately 87% of them were found once. The ten largest clonotypes hold 2% to 3% of the sample. Sequenced material: PBMCs. All receptors derive from a man aged 35-49 years in good health and CMV-seronegative.

The CDR3: CASSMTHTASPNEKLFF. The CDR3 coding sequence is TGTGCCAGCAGTATGACTCATACGGCCTCACCTAATGAAAAACTGTTTTTT. This chain joins TRBV28 and TRBJ1-4; D is unclear. The CDR3 totals 17 residues. Germline CDR1 reads MDHEN; CDR2 reads SYDVKM. Trimming stripped 5 bases from V and 3 bases from J, with 19 bases between.

The chain carries TRBV4-2 and TRBJ2-1, with 10 bases aligning to TRBD2. The CDR3 covers 18 residues. Trimming took 4 bases from V and 5 from J; bases not matched to a gene: 14. Looked up from germline, CDR1 is LGHNA and CDR2 is YNFKEQ. The CDR3 bases are TGTGCCAGCAGCCCCCGTCTCTCCCAAGCGGGGGGGAACAATGAGCAGTTCTTC. Translation gives CASSPRLSQAGGNNEQFF.

This clone appeared a few times. The chain combines TRBV11-2 with TRBJ2-5; 14 positions match TRBD2. Germline V CDR1 and CDR2: SGHAT, FQNNGV. V lost 3 bases, J lost 1 base, and 1 base stayed unmatched. The CDR3 runs 16 residues. CDR3 nucleotides: TGTGCCAGCAGCTTGGGACTAGCGGGGGTCCAAGAGACCCAGTACTTC. Translating it yields CASSLGLAGVQETQYF.

This clone has more than one count but fewer than ten. The chain is built from TRBV5-4 and TRBJ1-2, with D tentatively TRBD1 (5 bases). The V gene lost 0 bases and the J gene lost 5 bases, with 11 bases spanning the gap. The germline CDR1 and CDR2 sequences are SGHNT and YYREEE (reference sequence). The CDR3 runs 14 residues. CDR3 coding DNA: TGTGCCAGCAGCTTGGACAGGTCAGGGTATGGCTACACCTTC. Its translation is CASSLDRSGYGYTF.

J is TRBJ2-1 and V is TRBV10-2; tentatively, D is TRBD1 (5 bases). This CDR3 comprises 16 residues. Germline V gives CDR1 WSHSY, CDR2 SAAADI. Trimming left V 6 bases short and J 0 bases short, with 15 bases between. CDR3 residues: CASRWGRSSSYNEQFF. The CDR3 DNA reads as TGCGCCAGCAGATGGGGCCGCTCGAGCTCCTACAATGAGCAGTTCTTC.

The chain uses TRBV2 and TRBJ1-5; possible D gene TRBD1, 5 bases. This CDR3 region has 13 residues. The V and J ends lost 7 bases and 0 bases respectively, with 7 bases between them. Germline V CDR1 and CDR2: SNHLY, FYNNEI. CDR3 in DNA: TGTGCCAGCAAGGACAATAGCAATCAGCCCCAGCATTTT. Translated, it gives CASKDNSNQPQHF.

This chain uses TRBV11-2 with TRBJ1-1; a weak D match, TRBD1 (5 bases). Trimming removed 3 bases at V and 4 bases at J, with 21 bases between. Germline V gives CDR1 SGHAT, CDR2 FQNNGV. The length of the CDR3 is 17 residues. The CDR3 reads CASSFWGRGGLRTEAFF. CDR3 nucleotides: TGTGCCAGCAGCTTTTGGGGCCGGGGGGGACTTCGCACTGAAGCTTTCTTT.

J is TRBJ1-1 and V is TRBV27; 8 nucleotides line up with TRBD1. This CDR3 has 15 residues. V shed 5 bases, J shed 6 bases, and the junction held 11 bases outside the gene matches. Germline V gene data show CDR1 as MNHEY and CDR2 as SMNVEV (reference sequence). The CDR3 DNA follows: TGTGCCAGCAGTAGGCTCGGCAGGGGGCGACCTGAAGCTTTCTTT. This gives the protein CASSRLGRGRPEAFF.

Points on this clone: This specimen includes other DNA sequences encoding the same CDR3. The chain employs TRBV6-5 and TRBJ2-7, with TRBD1 as a possible D gene (6 bases). The V and J ends lost 7 bases and 4 bases respectively, with 8 bases between them. The length of the CDR3 is 11 residues. CDR1 MNHEY and CDR2 SVGAGI come from the germline V gene. DNA for the CDR3: TGTGCCAGCACCCAGGGGTACGAGCAGTACTTC. Residues: CASTQGYEQYF.

In DNA, the CDR3 is TGTGCCAGCAGTGCTATGTCAGGGGGCTTCTATGGCTACACCTTC. The encoded protein is CASSAMSGGFYGYTF. J is TRBJ1-2 and V is TRBV6-4, with 8 bases matching TRBD1. V trimming: 4 bases; J trimming: 4 bases; junction bases outside the gene matches: 8. The CDR3 loop spans 15 amino acids. Germline CDR1 MRHNA, CDR2 SNTAGT.

The chain uses TRBV7-9 and TRBJ1-1; D is perhaps TRBD1 (6 bases). Germline V gene data show CDR1 as SEHNR and CDR2 as FQNEAQ (reference sequence). The CDR3 is made up of 14 amino acids. V lost 2 bases, J lost 1 base, and 8 bases lay in between. The CDR3 reads CASSLQDRNTEAFF. The CDR3 DNA reads TGTGCCAGCAGCTTACAGGACAGGAACACTGAAGCTTTCTTT. Based on the CDR3 plus reference TRBV7-9 and TRBJ1-1, the full variable domain is DTGVSQNPRHKITKRGQNVTFRCDPISEHNRLYWYRQTLGQGPEFLTYFQNEAQLEKSRLLSDRFSAERPKGSFSTLEIQRTEQGDSAMYLCASSLQDRNTEAFFGQGTRLTVV.

The genes are TRBV30 and TRBJ2-3; D might be TRBD1 (5 bases). Germline values: CDR1 GTSNPN, CDR2 SVGIG (reference sequence). Trimming removed 5 bases from V and 8 bases from J, with 17 bases in between. The CDR3 totals 13 residues. In DNA, the CDR3 is TGTGCCTGGCACCCTAAGGGGCACGGTACGCAGTATTTT. This encodes CAWHPKGHGTQYF.

Concerning this clone: Mismatch with germline at one junction end may stem from a read error. The gene calls are TRBV7-7 and TRBJ2-5, with a weak D call TRBD2 (6 bases). Germline CDR1 reads SSHAT; CDR2 reads FNYEAQ (reference sequence). The CDR3 spans 13 residues. The chain's CDR3 is CASSLAAQETQYF. The CDR3 DNA follows: TGTGCTAGCAGCTTAGCGGCCCAAGAGACCCAGTACTTC.

This chain connects TRBV2 to TRBJ2-7, with TRBD2 matching over 10 bases. The germline gives CDR1 SNHLY, CDR2 FYNNEI. The CDR3 runs 17 residues. The V gene end was trimmed by 2 bases and the J gene end by 2 bases; junction bases not matched to a gene: 9. In nucleotides, the CDR3 is TGTGCCAGCAGTGAAACCCACCTAGCGGGGGTCACCTACGAGCAGTACTTC. Amino acid sequence: CASSETHLAGVTYEQYF. The full variable domain, completed using reference TRBV2 and TRBJ2-7, is EPEVTQTPSHQVTQMGQEVILRCVPISNHLYFYWYRQILGQKVEFLVSFYNNEISEKSEIFDDQFSVERPDGSNFTLKIRSTKLEDSAMYFCASSETHLAGVTYEQYFGPGTRLTVT.

This chain connects TRBV7-3 to TRBJ2-2, with TRBD1 matching over 8 bases. CDR3 size: 14 residues. Germline trimming cut 3 bases from V and 6 bases from J; bases unmatched to any gene: 3. Per the germline V gene, CDR1 is SGHTA and CDR2 is FQGTGA. CDR3 amino acids: CASSLGTGSGELFF. CDR3 coding DNA: TGTGCCAGCAGCTTGGGGACAGGATCCGGGGAGCTGTTTTTT.

This chain joins TRBV5-4 and TRBJ1-6; the D gene is possibly TRBD1 (5 bases). Between the trimmed V and J ends, which lost 0 bases and 3 bases, there was a span of 7 bases. This CDR3 region has 15 residues. CDR1 and CDR2 from the germline V gene are SGHNT and YYREEE (reference sequence). The CDR3 DNA is TGTGCCAGCAGCTTGGACAGGCTCTATAATTCACCCCTCCACTTT. It encodes CASSLDRLYNSPLHF. The variable domain in full, with the rest retrieved from reference TRBV5-4 and TRBJ1-6, is ETGVTQSPTHLIKTRGQQVTLRCSSQSGHNTVSWYQQALGQGPQFIFQYYREEENGRGNFPPRFSGLQFPNYSSELNVNALELDDSALYLCASSLDRLYNSPLHFGNGTRLTVT.

The V gene is TRBV19, the J gene TRBJ1-2; perhaps TRBD1 as D (6 bases). The CDR3 runs 15 residues. Germline lookup yields CDR1 LNHDA and CDR2 SQIVND (reference sequence). V was trimmed by 0 bases and J by 8 bases, leaving 16 bases between them. CDR3 protein: CASSIERAGAEGYTF. DNA for the CDR3: TGTGCCAGTAGTATAGAGAGGGCAGGGGCGGAAGGCTACACCTTC.

V usage is TRBV14 and J usage is TRBJ2-1; the D gene is possibly TRBD2 (5 bases). In germline, CDR1 is SGHDN, CDR2 FVKESK. The V gene lost 0 bases and the J gene lost 6 bases, with 12 bases spanning the gap. This CDR3 contains 15 residues. The CDR3 bases are TGTGCCAGCAGCCAAGATCAGGACTGGCGCAATGAGCAGTTCTTC. Protein sequence: CASSQDQDWRNEQFF.

CDR3 sequence reads: CASTSLVSDEQYF. Written as DNA, the CDR3 is TGTGCCAGCACATCTTTAGTTTCGGACGAGCAGTACTTC. The gene calls are TRBV6-1 and TRBJ2-7; D remains unclear. The CDR3 has 13 residues. With 7 bases removed from V and 5 bases from J, the gap between germline ends came to 15 bases. Germline-derived CDR1 and CDR2 are MNHNS and SASEGT.

V and J are TRBV4-1 and TRBJ1-1, with D possibly being TRBD1 (6 bases). The germline gives CDR1 MGHRA, CDR2 YSYEKL. V was cut by 4 bases and J by 5 bases, with 23 bases left in between. This CDR3 comprises 17 residues. The CDR3, as DNA: TGCGCCAGCAGCCCCCTCGGCAGGGGAGGGTTATTTACTGAAGCTTTCTTT. Its protein product is CASSPLGRGGLFTEAFF.

The chain couples TRBV4-1 to TRBJ1-4, with 8 bases lining up with TRBD1. This CDR3 has 15 amino acids. The junction had 3 bases not matched to a gene; V was cut back by 0 bases and J by 6 bases. Per the germline V gene, CDR1 is MGHRA and CDR2 is YSYEKL. The CDR3 DNA reads as TGCGCCAGCAGCCAAGACCCAGGGGGCTATGAAAAACTGTTTTTT. Its translation: CASSQDPGGYEKLFF.

The genes are TRBV25-1 and TRBJ1-2; 9 bases line up with TRBD1. Germline V lookup: CDR1 MGHDK, CDR2 SYGVNS. The V gene end was trimmed by 3 bases and the J gene end by 3 bases; junction bases not matched to a gene: 11. This CDR3 is built from 17 residues. CDR3 sequence: CASSEGQGGVWDYGYTF. The CDR3 DNA is TGTGCCAGCAGTGAGGGACAGGGAGGGGTGTGGGACTATGGCTACACCTTC.